This T cell receptor beta chain originates from a study of shared clonotypes between healthy human individuals. Study-wide results and limits: For naive CD4 cells, approximately 4.7% of clonotypes were shared across a handful of donors.

Replicate PCRs from sorted subsets contained around 200 ng DNA, which is 29,000 or so T cell genomes. Method: immunoSEQ multiplex PCR; TCRdb's copy keeps in-frame clones and lacks some. This repertoire shows roughly 1,500,000 clones, roughly 98.5% found once; its top ten account for about 0.35%. Trimming removed 2 bases at V and 3 bases at J, with 10 bases between. The CDR3 contains 14 residues. Germline lookup yields CDR1 SGHTA and CDR2 FQGNSA. Caucasian adults residing in Nashville, Tennessee made up all the donors. This clone was found once. Its antigen is currently unknown. The rearrangement links TRBV7-2 to TRBJ2-5; no firm D call. The receptor comes from a man under 40 in good health. The sequenced material came from naive CD4+ T cells sorted from blood. Subset described: CD45RA+ positively selected. CDR3 coding DNA: TGTGCCAGCAGCTTATCTGGTCTAAAAGAGACCCAGTACTTC. Its translation is CASSLSGLKETQYF.